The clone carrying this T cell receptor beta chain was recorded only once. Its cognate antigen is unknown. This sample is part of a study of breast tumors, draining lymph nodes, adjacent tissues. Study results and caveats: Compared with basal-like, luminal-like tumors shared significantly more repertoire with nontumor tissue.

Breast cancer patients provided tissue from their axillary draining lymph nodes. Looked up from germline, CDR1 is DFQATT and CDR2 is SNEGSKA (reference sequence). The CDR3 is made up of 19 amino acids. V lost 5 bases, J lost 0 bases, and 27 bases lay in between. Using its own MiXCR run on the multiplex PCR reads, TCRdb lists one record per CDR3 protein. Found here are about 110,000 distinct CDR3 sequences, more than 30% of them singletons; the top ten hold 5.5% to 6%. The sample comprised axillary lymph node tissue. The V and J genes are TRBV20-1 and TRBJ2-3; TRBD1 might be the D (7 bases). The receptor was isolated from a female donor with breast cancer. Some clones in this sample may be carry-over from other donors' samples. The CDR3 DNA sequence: TGCAGTGCTCCTTCGGCTAGCGTGGGGACAGTACCTAGCACAGATACGCAGTATTTT. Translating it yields CSAPSASVGTVPSTDTQYF.